The rows below give T cell receptor beta chains drawn from one sample of a study of monozygotic twins with cystic fibrosis. Measured with immunoSEQ multiplex PCR; TCRdb has only the in-frame clones, and not every one. The repertoire holds 35,000 or so clones, with approximately 87% as singletons. The source material was blood. The receptors come from a girl aged 2-10 years with cystic fibrosis. The CDR3 runs from the conserved cysteine through the conserved F or W. The order of the fields is V gene, clone size, CDR3 protein. Not every row has a clone size; where given, it reads once, few, many or a size class.

V gene: TRBV7-2
clone size: .
CDR3 protein: CASSLKGGNSPLHF

V gene: TRBV11-2
clone size: .
CDR3 protein: CASSLGSGNYGYTF

V gene: TRBV6-5
clone size: .
CDR3 protein: CASSYPSLISSYEQYF

V gene: TRBV5-4
clone size: .
CDR3 protein: CASSLGVNQPQHF

V gene: TRBV5-1
clone size: .
CDR3 protein: CASSLTAGGVNTGELFF

V gene: TRBV5-1
clone size: .
CDR3 protein: CASSLVEGHGYTF

V gene: TRBV6-5
clone size: .
CDR3 protein: CASSLGGVVTDTQYF

V gene: TRBV10-3
clone size: .
CDR3 protein: CAISERTGDEKLFF

V gene: TRBV2
clone size: .
CDR3 protein: CASSGPRPGGNTYEQYF

V gene: TRBV5-6
clone size: .
CDR3 protein: CASSLAMTSEVTQYF

V gene: TRBV7-8
clone size: .
CDR3 protein: CASSLAVAGGIYGYTF

V gene: TRBV4-1
clone size: .
CDR3 protein: CASSQAGQGPNSPLHF

V gene: TRBV4-2
clone size: .
CDR3 protein: CASKSSRGTGETQYF

V gene: TRBV4-1
clone size: few
CDR3 protein: CASSQVPNTEAFF

V gene: TRBV25-1
clone size: .
CDR3 protein: CASSDWSGELTDTQYF

V gene: TRBV11-2
clone size: .
CDR3 protein: CASSLESRSYGYTF

V gene: TRBV2
clone size: .
CDR3 protein: CASSETLAKNIQYF

V gene: TRBV14
clone size: few
CDR3 protein: CASSPGRGRNYGYTF

V gene: TRBV11-2
clone size: once
CDR3 protein: CASSPDRGQETQYF

V gene: TRBV7-8
clone size: .
CDR3 protein: CASSLVWETDTQYF

V gene: TRBV27
clone size: .
CDR3 protein: CASSLIGVGETQYF

V gene: TRBV18
clone size: few
CDR3 protein: CASSPRTGGYGYTF

V gene: TRBV9
clone size: once
CDR3 protein: CASSEGGAGQPQHF

V gene: TRBV4-3
clone size: .
CDR3 protein: CASSLTTSGDTQYF

V gene: TRBV10-3
clone size: .
CDR3 protein: CAISDLASGSYEQYF

V gene: TRBV25-1
clone size: .
CDR3 protein: CASSEDRAVTDTQYF

V gene: TRBV30
clone size: .
CDR3 protein: CASPFGVWGGYTF

V gene: TRBV18
clone size: .
CDR3 protein: CASSPTGLNTEAFF

V gene: TRBV5-5
clone size: few
CDR3 protein: CASSSMDGYGYTF

V gene: TRBV5-1
clone size: .
CDR3 protein: CASSPKQLYNYGYTF

V gene: TRBV9
clone size: .
CDR3 protein: CASSTRVNTEAFF

V gene: TRBV5-6
clone size: .
CDR3 protein: CASSFGDSPLHF

V gene: TRBV27
clone size: .
CDR3 protein: CASSLSIGDRGYSPLHF

V gene: TRBV5-1
clone size: few
CDR3 protein: CASSRAPGDSYEQYF

V gene: TRBV6-1
clone size: .
CDR3 protein: CASSEAYYNEQFF

V gene: TRBV4-2
clone size: once
CDR3 protein: CASSQDGYSDQPQHF

V gene: TRBV30
clone size: .
CDR3 protein: CAWSAGGSGELFF

V gene: TRBV2
clone size: .
CDR3 protein: CAGKRGPTTDTQYF

V gene: TRBV6-6
clone size: .
CDR3 protein: CASSYLTGVQPQHF

V gene: TRBV29-1
clone size: .
CDR3 protein: CSVEESGRPYNEQFF

V gene: TRBV7-2
clone size: .
CDR3 protein: CASSATGANTGELFF

V gene: TRBV5-4
clone size: .
CDR3 protein: CASSSPGLSLTYEQYF

V gene: TRBV2
clone size: .
CDR3 protein: CASSELNGERQPQHF

V gene: TRBV18
clone size: few
CDR3 protein: CASSPLAGDTEAFF

V gene: TRBV7-2
clone size: .
CDR3 protein: CASSLETRVNEQFF